Below are 25 T cell receptor beta chains sequenced from a single sample in a study of T cell responses to AZD1222 COVID-19 vaccine. TCRdb's copy holds only in-frame clones and misses some; the assay was immunoSEQ multiplex PCR. The table has over 150,000 clones, 88% seen once. The sequencing here drew on peripheral blood, taken on day 0 of AZD1222 vaccination. These TCRs come from an adult in good health.

V is TRBV7-2 and J is TRBJ2-7; no clear D gene. Germline V gives CDR1 SGHTA, CDR2 FQGNSA. The CDR3 spans 16 residues. Trimming took off 2 bases at V and 3 bases at J, with 17 bases between the two ends. CDR3 sequence: CASSLSVGVPLYEQYF. CDR3 coding DNA: TGTGCCAGCAGCTTAAGCGTAGGAGTACCCCTCTACGAGCAGTACTTC. Combining the CDR3 with reference TRBV7-2 and TRBJ2-7 gives the whole variable domain GAGVSQSPSNKVTEKGKDVELRCDPISGHTALYWYRQSLGQGLEFLIYFQGNSAPDKSGLPSDRFSAERTGGSVSTLTIQRTQQEDSAVYLCASSLSVGVPLYEQYFGPGTRLTVT.

Remarks on this clone: Other DNA variants within this sample encode the same CDR3. The chain is built from TRBV20-1 and TRBJ2-7, with D unresolved. Germline CDR1 is DFQATT and CDR2 is SNEGSKA (reference sequence). Trimming took 3 bases from V and 3 from J, leaving 6 bases between them. This CDR3 is built from 11 residues. The CDR3 here is CSASDGYEQYF. The CDR3 coding sequence is TGCAGTGCTAGCGACGGCTACGAGCAGTACTTC.

V and J are TRBV5-4 and TRBJ2-7; a possible D gene is TRBD1 (7 bases). The CDR3 has 14 residues. Germline V CDR1 and CDR2: SGHNT, YYREEE (reference sequence). V lost 4 bases to trimming and J lost 3 bases, with 14 bases between them. Here the CDR3 reads CASSPGGTVYEQYF. CDR3 sequence (DNA): TGTGCCAGCAGCCCCGGCGGGACAGTCTACGAGCAGTACTTC.

The gene calls are TRBV6-5 and TRBJ2-1; no firm D call. Per the germline V gene, CDR1 is MNHEY and CDR2 is SVGAGI. The CDR3 extends over 15 amino acids. Trimming took off 7 bases at V and 6 bases at J, with 19 bases between the two ends. The CDR3 bases are TGTGCCAGCACCCTAGAATCCCACCCTAGCAATGAGCAGTTCTTC. It is translated as CASTLESHPSNEQFF.

This chain connects TRBV27 to TRBJ2-6; no definite D call. This CDR3 region has 17 residues. Germline CDR1 reads MNHEY; CDR2 reads SMNVEV (reference sequence). Trimming shortened V by 5 bases and J by 0 bases, and 14 bases separated the two germline ends. The CDR3 DNA is TGTGCCAGCAGTCGTGCTGATTTAGGCTCTGGGGCCAACGTCCTGACTTTC. Translated: CASSRADLGSGANVLTF.

The chain recombines TRBV4-3 with TRBJ2-1; D might be TRBD2 (5 bases). CDR3 length: 18 residues. Germline V gives CDR1 LGHNA, CDR2 YSLEER. The ends were cut back, 2 bases at V and 2 bases at J, with 19 bases in the middle. CDR3 DNA sequence: TGCGCCAGCAGCCAAACCTGGGCCACCGGGGTCGCCTACAATGAGCAGTTCTTC. The encoded protein is CASSQTWATGVAYNEQFF.

The sample holds a few counts of this clone. The V call is TRBV7-2, the J call TRBJ2-2; tentatively, D is TRBD2 (5 bases). V lost 6 bases and J 0 bases, leaving 8 bases between the germline ends. This CDR3 region has 14 residues. Germline loops: CDR1 SGHTA, CDR2 FQGNSA. The CDR3 region is CASRPGSNTGELFF. The CDR3 DNA reads TGTGCCAGCAGACCGGGGTCGAACACCGGGGAGCTGTTTTTT.

This clone was counted a single time. This chain connects TRBV19 to TRBJ2-7, with D tentatively TRBD1 (5 bases). The germline V and J ends were trimmed by 3 bases and 4 bases, with 7 bases remaining between them. The CDR3 consists of 12 residues. Germline-derived CDR1 and CDR2 are LNHDA and SQIVND (reference sequence). The CDR3 coding sequence is TGTGCCAGTAGTATGTCAGGGTACGAGCAGTACTTC. Amino acids: CASSMSGYEQYF.

The chain employs TRBV19 and TRBJ1-6, with D maybe TRBD1 (6 bases). This CDR3 spans 17 amino acids. The germline V gene has CDR1 LNHDA and CDR2 SQIVND (reference sequence). With 5 bases removed from V and 1 base from J, the gap between germline ends came to 15 bases. DNA for the CDR3: TGTGCCAGTAGTCTTAGGGGGAGGGAGTCCTATAATTCACCCCTCCACTTT. Its translation is CASSLRGRESYNSPLHF.

V and J are TRBV28 and TRBJ1-5, with 9 positions matching TRBD1. The CDR3 contains 19 residues. The junction had 14 bases not matched to a gene; V was cut back by 5 bases and J by 0 bases. Germline V gene lookup returns CDR1 MDHEN and CDR2 SYDVKM. CDR3 loop: CASSRIQNNRGLSNQPQHF. The CDR3 bases are TGTGCCAGCAGTCGTATTCAGAATAACAGGGGGCTTAGCAATCAGCCCCAGCATTTT.

The chain uses TRBV27 and TRBJ2-1; no firm D call. CDR1 and CDR2 from the germline V gene are MNHEY and SMNVEV (reference sequence). V dropped 5 bases and J dropped 7 bases, with 12 bases sitting between them. The CDR3 covers 13 residues. Here the CDR3 reads CASSRPGENEQFF. In nucleotides, the CDR3 is TGTGCCAGCAGTCGCCCCGGAGAGAATGAGCAGTTCTTC.

This chain uses TRBV7-9 with TRBJ1-4; 7 bases fit TRBD1. Germline CDR1 reads SEHNR; CDR2 reads FQNEAQ (reference sequence). This CDR3 contains 15 residues. V gave up 0 bases and J gave up 4 bases; unmatched junction bases: 2. Here the CDR3 DNA reads TGTGCCAGCAGCTTAGCGGGACAGCATAATGAAAAACTGTTTTTT. Protein sequence: CASSLAGQHNEKLFF.

J is TRBJ1-6 and V is TRBV27, with D perhaps matching TRBD1 (6 bases). The CDR3 runs to 14 residues. V dropped 1 base and J dropped 10 bases, with 11 bases sitting between them. CDR1 is MNHEY and CDR2 is SMNVEV in the germline V gene (reference sequence). The CDR3 loop reads CASSLYQGTSPLHF. The CDR3 DNA reads TGTGCCAGCAGTTTATACCAGGGGACGTCACCCCTCCACTTT.

V and J are TRBV19 and TRBJ1-6; D is undetermined. The CDR3 runs 14 residues. The germline CDR1 and CDR2 sequences are LNHDA and SQIVND (reference sequence). V gave up 2 bases and J gave up 10 bases, with 12 bases separating them. The CDR3 DNA reads TGTGCCAGTAGTATATTGAGGGTCGGGTCACCCCTCCACTTT. Translation gives CASSILRVGSPLHF. Based on the CDR3 plus reference TRBV19 and TRBJ1-6, the full variable domain is DGGITQSPKYLFRKEGQNVTLSCEQNLNHDAMYWYRQDPGQGLRLIYYSQIVNDFQKGDIAEGYSVSREKKESFPLTVTSAQKNPTAFYLCASSILRVGSPLHFGNGTRLTVT.

This chain uses TRBV29-1 with TRBJ2-1; 8 bases match TRBD1. V lost 7 bases to trimming and J lost 3 bases; unmatched junction nucleotides: 5. The CDR3 is made up of 13 amino acids. Germline lookup yields CDR1 SQVTM and CDR2 ANQGSEA. The CDR3 loop reads CSAGQGIYNEQFF. DNA of the CDR3: TGCAGCGCCGGACAGGGTATCTACAATGAGCAGTTCTTC.

This clone was seen once. The chain employs TRBV7-3 and TRBJ2-3, with D perhaps matching TRBD2 (7 bases). Looked up from germline, CDR1 is SGHTA and CDR2 is FQGTGA. The CDR3 contains 15 residues. Trimming pared 5 bases from V and 5 bases from J, leaving 17 bases between. The CDR3 nucleotides are TGTGCCAGCAGCAGACGGGGGGCCCCTGGAGATACGCAGTATTTT. Its translation: CASSRRGAPGDTQYF. The complete variable domain, with remaining parts taken from reference TRBV7-3 and TRBJ2-3, reads GAGVSQTPSNKVTEKGKYVELRCDPISGHTALYWYRQSLGQGPEFLIYFQGTGAADDSGLPNDRFFAVRPEGSVSTLKIQRTERGDSAVYLCASSRRGAPGDTQYFGPGTRLTVL.

The chain uses TRBV6-5 and TRBJ1-5; D is possibly TRBD1 (6 bases). This CDR3 is 15 amino acids long. Germline V lookup: CDR1 MNHEY, CDR2 SVGAGI. Trimming stripped 10 bases from V and 6 bases from J, with 22 bases between. DNA of the CDR3: TGTGCCACCTCTCAGGGGTATTTGCAGGGTCAGCCCCAGCATTTT. Protein: CATSQGYLQGQPQHF.

The rearrangement links TRBV5-1 to TRBJ1-1, with TRBD1 matching over 7 bases. Unmatched junction bases numbered 5, after V lost 0 bases and J lost 0 bases. Germline V gene sequence: CDR1 SGHRS, CDR2 YFSETQ. This CDR3 is built from 16 residues. CDR3 amino acids: CASSLAQGQMNTEAFF. The CDR3 DNA sequence: TGCGCCAGCAGCTTGGCCCAGGGACAGATGAACACTGAAGCTTTCTTT.

The chain uses TRBV2 and TRBJ1-5, with TRBD1 as a possible D gene (6 bases). The V gene lost 9 bases and the J gene lost 8 bases, with 23 bases spanning the gap. CDR1 and CDR2 from the germline V gene are SNHLY and FYNNEI. The CDR3 contains 15 residues. The CDR3 reads CARIPPPRGFKPQHF. CDR3 sequence (DNA): TGTGCCAGGATTCCCCCACCGAGGGGGTTTAAGCCCCAGCATTTT.

The DNA of the CDR3 is TGTGCCAGCAGCCAAGGTGTAAATGAAAAACTGTTTTTT. Translation: CASSQGVNEKLFF. The chain couples TRBV14 to TRBJ1-4; no reliable D call. V lost 1 base to trimming and J lost 5 bases, with 5 bases between them. Germline V gene sequence: CDR1 SGHDN, CDR2 FVKESK. This CDR3 has 13 amino acids.

V is TRBV5-4 and J is TRBJ2-5; no firm D call. CDR1 is SGHNT and CDR2 is YYREEE in the germline V gene (reference sequence). The CDR3 has 12 amino acids. Trimming shortened V by 1 base and J by 4 bases, and 5 bases separated the two germline ends. CDR3 sequence: CASSLHGETQYF. The CDR3 DNA sequence: TGTGCCAGCAGCTTGCACGGAGAGACCCAGTACTTC.

The chain joins TRBV11-3 to TRBJ2-1, with 7 bases that match TRBD2. The germline V gene has CDR1 SGHNT and CDR2 YENEEA. This CDR3 region has 14 residues. V was clipped by 5 bases and J by 1 base; unmatched bases: 2. This CDR3 is CASSPGGSYNEQFF. CDR3 sequence (DNA): TGTGCCAGCAGCCCGGGGGGTTCCTACAATGAGCAGTTCTTC.

This sequence joins TRBV19 and TRBJ1-5, with 7 bases that match TRBD1. V was pared by 10 bases and J by 5 bases, with 14 bases of the junction left unmatched. Germline values: CDR1 LNHDA, CDR2 SQIVND (reference sequence). The CDR3 has 15 residues. In DNA, the CDR3 is TGTGCCACCCAGCCTCAGGGGGAAAAACATCAGCCCCAGCATTTT. Translation: CATQPQGEKHQPQHF.

The rearrangement uses TRBV4-3 and TRBJ1-2; no firm D call. CDR1 and CDR2 from the germline V gene are LGHNA and YSLEER. CDR3 length: 13 residues. V lost 0 bases and J lost 1, with 3 bases in between. CDR3 DNA: TGCGCCAGCAGCCAAGAGGGTAACTATGGCTACACCTTC. It encodes CASSQEGNYGYTF.

This sequence joins TRBV7-2 and TRBJ1-2; perhaps TRBD1 as D (6 bases). CDR3 length: 13 amino acids. Trimming left V 5 bases short and J 13 bases short, with 20 bases between. Germline values: CDR1 SGHTA, CDR2 FQGNSA. CDR3 sequence reads: CASSPHGAIGGTF. The CDR3 DNA reads TGTGCCAGCAGCCCTCATGGCGCTATAGGGGGCACCTTC.